The T cell receptor beta chain described here comes from a study of blood T cells in healthy people across ages. Germline V gene sequence: CDR1 DFQATT, CDR2 SNEGSKA (reference sequence). The CDR3 is 15 amino acids. V was pared by 2 bases and J by 5 bases, with 19 bases between. The second PCR ran about 6 to 11 cycles with a sample-barcoded 5' primer and J-beta primers. Each of the cDNA molecules was tagged by a template-switch adaptor with 12 random nucleotides. TCRdb independently ran MiXCR on the 5' RACE reads; one entry per CDR3 protein. The sample yields more than 900,000 distinct CDR3 sequences, almost 30% seen once. This clonotype was detected many times. Its specificity is not known. General study findings and limits: Higher diversity, along with more naive CD4+ cells, distinguished long-lived donors from aged donors.

Ranging in age from roughly 6 to 90, the donors were healthy Caucasian individuals from Russia. Separately, the same data were catalogued under a study of T cells of mothers and their children.

The sample consisted of blood. This chain uses TRBV20-1 with TRBJ2-7; the D is unclear. This TCR came from a woman aged 40 to 55 in good health. The CDR3 DNA reads as TGCAGTGCTAGACTCCAGACCTGGTATGACAACGAGCAGTACTTC. It yields the protein CSARLQTWYDNEQYF.